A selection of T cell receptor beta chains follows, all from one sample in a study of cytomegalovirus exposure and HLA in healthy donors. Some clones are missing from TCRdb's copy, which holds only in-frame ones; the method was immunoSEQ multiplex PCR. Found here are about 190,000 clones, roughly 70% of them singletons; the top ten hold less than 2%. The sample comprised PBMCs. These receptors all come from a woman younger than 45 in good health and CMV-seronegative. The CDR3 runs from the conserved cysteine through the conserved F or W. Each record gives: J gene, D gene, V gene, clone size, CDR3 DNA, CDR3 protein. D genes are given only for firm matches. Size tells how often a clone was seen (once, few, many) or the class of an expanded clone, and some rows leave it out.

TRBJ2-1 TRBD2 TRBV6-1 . TGTGCCAGCAACCCAAGCGGGAGGGGGGGCAATGAGCAGTTCTTC CASNPSGRGGNEQFF
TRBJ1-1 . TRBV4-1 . TGCGCCAGCAGCCACGGACCGACAGGAATGGGGACTGAAGCTTTCTTT CASSHGPTGMGTEAFF
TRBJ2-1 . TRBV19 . TGTGCCAGTAGTTCGCGTACCTACAATGAGCAGTTCTTC CASSSRTYNEQFF
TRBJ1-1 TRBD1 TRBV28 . TGTGCCAGTACCTTACAGGGGGCATACACTGAAGCTTTCTTT CASTLQGAYTEAFF
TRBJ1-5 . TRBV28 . TGTGCCAGCAGGTCTCAGGGAATGGATCAGCCCCAGCATTTT CASRSQGMDQPQHF
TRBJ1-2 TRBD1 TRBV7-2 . TGTGCCAGCAGCTTATCCCTCCGACAGGGAAACTATGGCTACACCTTC CASSLSLRQGNYGYTF
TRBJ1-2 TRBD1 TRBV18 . TGTGCCAGCTCACCAAGGCGGGACAGGGGGGACTATGGCTACACCTTC CASSPRRDRGDYGYTF
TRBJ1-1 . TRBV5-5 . TGTGCCAGCAGCTTGGGAGGAAACACTGAAGCTTTCTTT CASSLGGNTEAFF
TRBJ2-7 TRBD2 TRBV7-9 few TGTGCCAGCAGCAATAGCGGGAGTACCTACGAGCAGTACTTC CASSNSGSTYEQYF
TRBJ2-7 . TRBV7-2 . TGTGCCAGCAGCCACTCAGGGGTTAGCTCCTACGAGCAGTACTTC CASSHSGVSSYEQYF
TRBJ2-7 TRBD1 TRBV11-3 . TGTGCCAGCAGCTCGTACAGGGGTAACGAGCAGTACTTC CASSSYRGNEQYF
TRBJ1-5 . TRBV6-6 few TGTGCCAGCAGTTACGCCGGGTCTCGAACGCAGCCCCAGCATTTT CASSYAGSRTQPQHF
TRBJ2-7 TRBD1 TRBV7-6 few TGTGCCAGCAGCTTAGCGCCCGGACAGGGGGGAGAGCAGTACTTC CASSLAPGQGGEQYF
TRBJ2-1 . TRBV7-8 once TGTGCCAGCAGCGTGGGGGGACCCAATGAGCAGTTCTTC CASSVGGPNEQFF
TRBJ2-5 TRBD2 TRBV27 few TGTGCCAGCAGTCCACCTCCCCTAGCGGGGGGGCGGCAGGAGACCCAGTACTTC CASSPPPLAGGRQETQYF
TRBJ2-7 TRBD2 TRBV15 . TGTGCCACCTCCCGGGACTATTTTTACGAGCAGTACTTC CATSRDYFYEQYF
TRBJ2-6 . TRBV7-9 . TGTGCCAGCAGCCCCCCCCTCCGGCAGGCCCGCTCTGGGGCCAACGTCCTGACTTTC CASSPPLRQARSGANVLTF
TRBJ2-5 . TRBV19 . TGTGCCAGTAGTGTCAGGGTCTACCAAGAGACCCAGTACTTC CASSVRVYQETQYF
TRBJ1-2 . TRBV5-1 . TGCGCCAGCAGCTTGAATCCGAACTATGGCTACACCTTC CASSLNPNYGYTF
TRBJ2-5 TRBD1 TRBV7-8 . TGTGCCAGCAGCTTAGCGTGGACAGGCAACTGGGAGACCCAGTACTTC CASSLAWTGNWETQYF
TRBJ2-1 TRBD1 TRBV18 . TGTGCCAGCTCTCCCGGGACAGGGACCCCCTATGAGCAGTTCTTC CASSPGTGTPYEQFF
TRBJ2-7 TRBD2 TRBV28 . TGTGCCAGCAGGGATCGGGCGGGAGGGAATTACGAGCAGTACTTC CASRDRAGGNYEQYF
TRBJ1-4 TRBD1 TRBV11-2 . TGTGCCAGCAGCACCGGGACAGCGTTTAATGAAAAACTGTTTTTT CASSTGTAFNEKLFF
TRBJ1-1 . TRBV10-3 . TGTGCCATCAGTGTAGTTCCCCCTCCGATGGACACTGAAGCTTTCTTT CAISVVPPPMDTEAFF
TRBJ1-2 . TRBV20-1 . TGCACCGGGGGGGGGAATGGCTACACCTTC CTGGGNGYTF
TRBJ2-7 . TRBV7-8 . TGTGCCAGCAGCTCCAGGTGGGGGCCAGGCGTCTACGAGCAGTACTTC CASSSRWGPGVYEQYF
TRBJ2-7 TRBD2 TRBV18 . TGTGCCAGCTCGCTCGGGGGGATCCACGAGCAGTACTTC CASSLGGIHEQYF
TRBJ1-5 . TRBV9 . TGTGCCAGCAGCGTAGAGGGGCATAGCAATCAGCCCCAGCATTTT CASSVEGHSNQPQHF
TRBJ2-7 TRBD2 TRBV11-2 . TGTGCCAGCAGCTTAGACGGAGCGGGAGTCTACGAGCAGTACTTC CASSLDGAGVYEQYF
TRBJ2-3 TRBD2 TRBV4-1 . TGCGCCAGCAGCCAAGAATGGGGCGGTCGGCTGCTAGCGGGGGCTGCGGATACGCAGTATTTT CASSQEWGGRLLAGAADTQYF
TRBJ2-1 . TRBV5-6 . TGTGCCAGCAGCTCGCCACGCAATAGGAGGTATGAGCAGTTCTTC CASSSPRNRRYEQFF
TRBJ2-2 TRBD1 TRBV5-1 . TGCGCCAGCAGCTTGGAAGACAGGGGGCCGACCGGGGAGCTGTTTTTT CASSLEDRGPTGELFF
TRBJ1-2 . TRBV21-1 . TGTGCCAGCAGCAAATGCCTCAAGGGACACATACTCACCTTC CASSKCLKGHILTF
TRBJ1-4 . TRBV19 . TGTGCCAGTTGGAGGACAGCCCATGCAACTAATGAAAAACTGTTTTTT CASWRTAHATNEKLFF
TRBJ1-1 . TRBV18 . TGTGCCAGCTCACCACCGGGGGCTAACACTGAAGCTTTCTTT CASSPPGANTEAFF
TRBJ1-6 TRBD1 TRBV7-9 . TGTGCCAGCAGCTCGGGACAGGGGAATTCACCCCTCCACTTT CASSSGQGNSPLHF
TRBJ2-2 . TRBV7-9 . TGTGCCAGCAGCTTAGCGGGGGGCACCGGGGAGCTGTTTTTT CASSLAGGTGELFF
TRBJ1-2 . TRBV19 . TGTGCCAGTAGTAAGGGGGGGGCCCGCGGCACCTATGGCTACACCTTC CASSKGGARGTYGYTF
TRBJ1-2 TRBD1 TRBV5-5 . TGTGTCAGCAGCTTGGAAGGGGGCGATGGCTACACCTTC CVSSLEGGDGYTF
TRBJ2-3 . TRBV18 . TGTGCCAGCTCGCCCGTGTCGACTAGCACAGATACGCAGTATTTT CASSPVSTSTDTQYF
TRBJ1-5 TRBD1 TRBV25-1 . TGTGCCAGCAGTCCTAGACAGGGGGCGAGTCAGCCCCAGCATTTT CASSPRQGASQPQHF
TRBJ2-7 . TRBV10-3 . TGTGCCATCAGTGACCTACAGCCACAGAGCTCCTACGAGCAGTACTTC CAISDLQPQSSYEQYF
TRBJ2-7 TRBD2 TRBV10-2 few TGCGCCAGCACCAGCGGGGGCTCCTACGAGCAGTACTTC CASTSGGSYEQYF
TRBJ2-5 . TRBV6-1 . TGTGCCAGCAGTGAAGGGGGGAGGCCTGAGACCCAGTACTTC CASSEGGRPETQYF
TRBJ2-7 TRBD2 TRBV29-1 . TGCAGCGTCGAAACGACTAGCGGATACGAGCAGTACTTC CSVETTSGYEQYF
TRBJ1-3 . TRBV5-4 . TGTGCCAGCAGCTCCGGACAGAGCTCTGGAAACACCATATATTTT CASSSGQSSGNTIYF
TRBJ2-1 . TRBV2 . TGTGCCAGCAGTTTCCTCAGGGTTTTCGGCAATGAGCAGTTCTTC CASSFLRVFGNEQFF
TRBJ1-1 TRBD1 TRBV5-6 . TGTGCCAGCAGCTTGGTGGGGACAGGGGACACTGAAGCTTTCTTT CASSLVGTGDTEAFF
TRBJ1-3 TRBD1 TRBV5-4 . TGTGCCAGCAGCTTGGGAAAAACAGGGGCTGGAAACACCATATATTTT CASSLGKTGAGNTIYF
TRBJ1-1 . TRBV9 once TGTGCCAGCAGGGCCCTAAGCGGGAACACTGAAGCTTTCTTT CASRALSGNTEAFF
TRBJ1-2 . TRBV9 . TGTGCCAGCAGCGTAGTTGGGGCGGCTAACTATGGCTACACCTTC CASSVVGAANYGYTF
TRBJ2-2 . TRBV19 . TGTGCCAGTAGTATGCAGGTCCCCGGGGAGCTGTTTTTT CASSMQVPGELFF